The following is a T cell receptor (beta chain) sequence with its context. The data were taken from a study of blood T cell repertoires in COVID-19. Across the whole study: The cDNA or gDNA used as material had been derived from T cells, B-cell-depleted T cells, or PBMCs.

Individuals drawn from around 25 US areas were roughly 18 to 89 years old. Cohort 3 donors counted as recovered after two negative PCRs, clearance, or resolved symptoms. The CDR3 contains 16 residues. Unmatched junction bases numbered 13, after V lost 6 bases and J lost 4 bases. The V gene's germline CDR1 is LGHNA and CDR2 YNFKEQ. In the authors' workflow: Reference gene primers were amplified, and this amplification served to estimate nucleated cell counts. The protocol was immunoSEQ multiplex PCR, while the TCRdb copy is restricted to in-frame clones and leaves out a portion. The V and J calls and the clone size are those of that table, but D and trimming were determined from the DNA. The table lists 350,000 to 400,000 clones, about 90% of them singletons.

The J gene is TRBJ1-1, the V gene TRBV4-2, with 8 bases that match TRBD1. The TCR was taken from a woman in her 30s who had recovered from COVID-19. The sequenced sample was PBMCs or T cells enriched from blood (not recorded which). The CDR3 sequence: CASSPGGVYRITEAFF. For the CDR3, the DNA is TGTGCCAGCAGTCCAGGGGGCGTTTATCGAATCACTGAAGCTTTCTTT.